These T cell receptor beta chains were read from a single sample in a study of T cell repertoires in cytomegalovirus infection. TCRdb re-called the reads with MiXCR, one entry per CDR3 protein. The repertoire holds hundreds of thousands of distinct CDR3 sequences, with around 11% as singletons. The sequencing sample was made of PBMCs. The receptors come from a human donor in good health (CMV status not recorded). Some clones in this sample may be carry-over from other donors' samples. Both conserved end residues are part of each CDR3. D genes are given only for firm matches. Clone sizes are given selectively: once, few, many, or a class where the clone is expanded.

V,D,J,size,CDR3,DNA
TRBV2,-,TRBJ1-5,many,CASNPMGQPQHF,TGTGCCAGCAATCCAATGGGTCAGCCCCAGCATTTT
TRBV7-9,-,TRBJ2-7,many,CASGTRPYEQYF,TGTGCCAGCGGTACGAGGCCCTACGAGCAGTACTTC
TRBV5-6,-,TRBJ2-7,-,CASSWGISYEQYF,TGTGCCAGCAGCTGGGGGATTTCCTACGAGCAGTACTTC
TRBV7-6,-,TRBJ1-2,many,CASSLASGGGYTF,TGTGCCAGCAGCTTAGCCTCAGGAGGGGGCTACACCTTC
TRBV6-6,-,TRBJ1-6,many,CASRPGTANPPLHF,TGTGCCAGCAGACCCGGGACGGCGAATCCACCCCTCCACTTT
TRBV12-3/TRBV12-4,TRBD1,TRBJ2-6,-,CASSRGQGLAGANVLTF,TGTGCCAGCAGCAGGGGACAGGGACTTGCTGGGGCCAACGTCCTGACTTTC
TRBV19,TRBD1,TRBJ2-7,few,CASSVQGGPSYEQYF,TGTGCCAGTAGTGTACAGGGGGGCCCTTCCTACGAGCAGTACTTC
TRBV7-2,TRBD2,TRBJ2-1,many,CASSFGLAGGGNEQFF,TGTGCCAGCAGCTTTGGACTAGCGGGGGGGGGGAATGAGCAGTTCTTC
TRBV7-9,-,TRBJ1-5,many,CASSSGQYQPQHF,TGTGCCAGCAGCTCCGGACAGTATCAGCCCCAGCATTTT
TRBV10-3,-,TRBJ1-1,-,CAISEEGTTEAFF,TGTGCCATCAGTGAGGAGGGGACCACTGAAGCTTTCTTT
TRBV20-1,-,TRBJ2-7,many,CSARGYLRGASEQYF,TGCAGTGCTAGAGGGTACCTGAGAGGGGCCTCCGAGCAGTACTTC
TRBV7-9,-,TRBJ1-2,many,CASSLEGVNYGYTF,TGTGCCAGCAGCTTAGAGGGGGTCAACTATGGCTACACCTTC
TRBV12-3/TRBV12-4,TRBD1,TRBJ1-5,many,CASSRAGGRGSNQPQHF,TGTGCCAGCAGTCGCGCAGGGGGGAGAGGTAGCAATCAGCCCCAGCATTTT
TRBV27,TRBD1,TRBJ2-1,many,CASSLSKGATYNEQFF,TGTGCCAGCAGTTTATCCAAGGGGGCTACCTACAATGAGCAGTTCTTC
TRBV7-9,-,TRBJ2-1,few,CASSYGTTSANEQFF,TGTGCCAGCAGCTACGGGACCACGAGTGCGAATGAGCAGTTCTTC
TRBV7-9,-,TRBJ2-4,few,CASSLAGEDKNIQYF,TGTGCCAGCAGCTTAGCGGGAGAGGACAAAAACATTCAGTACTTC
TRBV6-6,-,TRBJ2-5,many,CASSYGLAVEETQYF,TGTGCCAGCAGTTACGGATTGGCTGTGGAAGAGACCCAGTACTTC
TRBV5-1,TRBD1,TRBJ2-1,-,CASAQGLGDEQFF,TGCGCCAGCGCACAGGGGCTGGGGGATGAGCAGTTCTTC
TRBV20-1,-,TRBJ2-1,few,CSALYLGLLQFF,TGCAGTGCCCTCTACTTGGGACTCCTGCAGTTCTTC
TRBV5-4,-,TRBJ2-5,few,CASSSWGGHRETQYF,TGTGCCAGCAGCTCTTGGGGGGGCCACAGGGAGACCCAGTACTTC
TRBV28,TRBD1,TRBJ2-7,-,CASSLGGQGSTYEQYF,TGTGCCAGCAGTTTAGGGGGACAGGGGAGTACCTACGAGCAGTACTTC
TRBV7-9,-,TRBJ1-2,many,CASSYSRALLNYGYTF,TGTGCCAGCAGCTATTCTCGGGCCCTACTCAACTATGGCTACACCTTC
TRBV10-3,-,TRBJ2-3,many,CALRGETDTQYF,TGTGCCCTGCGAGGGGAGACAGATACGCAGTATTTT
TRBV7-9,-,TRBJ2-7,few,CASSLDFSYEQYF,TGTGCCAGCAGCTTAGACTTCTCCTACGAGCAGTACTTC
TRBV24-1,TRBD2,TRBJ2-1,many,CATSATTSGSRDEQFF,TGTGCCACCAGTGCCACGACTAGCGGGAGCCGGGATGAGCAGTTCTTC
TRBV6-9,-,TRBJ1-1,many,CASRRRSTEAFF,TGTGCCAGCAGGAGGAGATCCACTGAAGCTTTCTTT
TRBV5-1,-,TRBJ2-6,-,CASSLGHTSSGANVLTF,TGCGCCAGCAGCTTGGGACATACTTCCTCTGGGGCCAACGTCCTGACTTTC
TRBV28,-,TRBJ1-5,many,CASSRGGLEPQHF,TGTGCCAGCAGTAGGGGGGGTCTAGAGCCCCAGCATTTT
TRBV11-2,TRBD1,TRBJ2-7,many,CASSPGTGGSRLPYEQYF,TGTGCCAGCAGCCCCGGGACAGGGGGTTCGCGATTACCATACGAGCAGTACTTC
TRBV5-1,-,TRBJ1-1,many,CASSLAFGQLGIVGENTEAFF,TGCGCCAGCAGCTTGGCTTTCGGGCAGTTGGGCATAGTGGGAGAGAACACTGAAGCTTTCTTT
TRBV6-2/TRBV6-3,-,TRBJ1-5,many,CASSYGSRQPQHF,TGTGCCAGCAGTTACGGGTCACGTCAGCCCCAGCATTTT
TRBV19,TRBD1,TRBJ1-1,few,CASSMGTGGLGTEAFF,TGTGCCAGTAGTATGGGGACAGGGGGGCTAGGCACTGAAGCTTTCTTT
TRBV11-1,-,TRBJ2-7,many,CASGRGFAGEQYF,TGTGCCAGCGGCCGGGGCTTCGCGGGCGAGCAGTACTTC
TRBV20-1,TRBD2,TRBJ2-7,few,CSAKKSSGGHLYEQYF,TGCAGTGCTAAGAAGTCTAGCGGGGGACATTTGTACGAGCAGTACTTC
TRBV2,-,TRBJ1-1,many,CASQRGGGAEAFF,TGTGCCAGCCAGAGGGGGGGTGGGGCTGAAGCTTTCTTT
TRBV18,-,TRBJ1-4,-,CASSPGGGAQEKLFF,TGTGCCAGCTCACCCGGGGGAGGGGCGCAAGAAAAACTGTTTTTT
TRBV20-1,-,TRBJ1-2,-,CSAIPQGNYGYTF,TGCAGTGCTATCCCCCAGGGGAACTATGGCTACACCTTC
TRBV20-1,-,TRBJ2-3,-,CSARDGLGNTQYF,TGCAGTGCTAGGGACGGGTTGGGGAATACGCAGTATTTT
TRBV6-5,TRBD1,TRBJ2-7,few,CASSPTGLGNEQYF,TGTGCCAGCAGTCCGACAGGGCTCGGTAACGAGCAGTACTTC
TRBV13,TRBD1,TRBJ2-7,-,CASSSRPGQGFDEQYF,TGTGCCAGCAGCTCGCGACCGGGACAGGGGTTCGACGAGCAGTACTTC
TRBV5-1,-,TRBJ2-7,many,CASSSLRGTYEQYF,TGCGCCAGCAGCTCCTTACGCGGGACCTACGAGCAGTACTTC
TRBV24-1,TRBD1,TRBJ2-7,many,CATSDSIHTQGAGEQYF,TGTGCCACCAGTGATTCGATCCACACACAGGGGGCTGGGGAGCAGTACTTC
TRBV7-8,-,TRBJ2-7,many,CASSFRRGSYEQYF,TGTGCCAGCAGCTTTCGGCGGGGCTCCTACGAGCAGTACTTC
TRBV27,TRBD1,TRBJ2-3,many,CASSPTGTGGTDTQYF,TGTGCCAGCAGCCCCACCGGGACAGGGGGCACAGATACGCAGTATTTT
TRBV20-1,-,TRBJ2-5,many,CSARDTASSQETQYF,TGCAGTGCTAGAGATACGGCGTCCAGCCAAGAGACCCAGTACTTC
TRBV3-1,-,TRBJ2-2,-,CASSQGSRGANTGELFF,TGTGCCAGCAGCCAAGGGTCGCGAGGGGCGAACACCGGGGAGCTGTTTTTT
TRBV28,-,TRBJ2-1,many,CASTLRRASYNEQFF,TGTGCCAGCACCCTAAGGCGGGCGTCCTACAATGAGCAGTTCTTC
TRBV7-2,-,TRBJ2-5,many,CACNPGQEGTQYF,TGTGCCTGTAATCCGGGACAAGAGGGGACCCAGTACTTC
TRBV25-1,-,TRBJ1-2,-,CASSGASGYTF,TGTGCCAGCAGTGGAGCGAGTGGCTACACCTTC
TRBV19,-,TRBJ2-7,few,CASSIDLVGEQYF,TGTGCCAGTAGTATAGATCTAGTGGGAGAGCAGTACTTC
TRBV29-1,-,TRBJ2-7,few,CSVELSYEQYF,TGCAGCGTTGAGTTATCCTACGAGCAGTACTTC
TRBV19,TRBD1,TRBJ1-1,-,CASSIRQGLNTEAFF,TGTGCCAGTAGTATACGACAGGGACTGAACACTGAAGCTTTCTTT
TRBV6-4,-,TRBJ2-7,many,CASNPIPEDYEQYF,TGTGCCAGCAACCCGATACCGGAGGACTACGAGCAGTACTTC
TRBV6-1,TRBD1,TRBJ1-1,few,CASTEYGQGPTEAFF,TGTGCCAGCACCGAATACGGACAGGGCCCAACTGAAGCTTTCTTT
TRBV10-3,-,TRBJ2-6,many,CAISEFGGVGVLTF,TGTGCCATCAGTGAGTTTGGGGGCGTAGGCGTCCTGACTTTC
TRBV14,-,TRBJ1-2,many,CASSQDAAPVYGYTF,TGTGCCAGCAGCCAAGATGCGGCTCCCGTCTATGGCTACACCTTC
TRBV20-1,TRBD1,TRBJ2-1,many,CSARVPGTGGFNEQFF,TGCAGTGCTAGAGTCCCCGGGACAGGGGGCTTCAATGAGCAGTTCTTC
TRBV5-1,-,TRBJ2-5,few,CASSLRLQETQYF,TGCGCCAGCAGCTTGAGGTTACAAGAGACCCAGTACTTC
TRBV29-1,TRBD1,TRBJ2-1,few,CSVGAGTGGHNEQFF,TGCAGCGTTGGCGCCGGGACAGGGGGCCACAATGAGCAGTTCTTC
TRBV6-1,-,TRBJ1-6,many,CASSESLRTYNSPLHF,TGTGCCAGCAGTGAAAGTCTTAGAACCTATAATTCACCCCTCCACTTT